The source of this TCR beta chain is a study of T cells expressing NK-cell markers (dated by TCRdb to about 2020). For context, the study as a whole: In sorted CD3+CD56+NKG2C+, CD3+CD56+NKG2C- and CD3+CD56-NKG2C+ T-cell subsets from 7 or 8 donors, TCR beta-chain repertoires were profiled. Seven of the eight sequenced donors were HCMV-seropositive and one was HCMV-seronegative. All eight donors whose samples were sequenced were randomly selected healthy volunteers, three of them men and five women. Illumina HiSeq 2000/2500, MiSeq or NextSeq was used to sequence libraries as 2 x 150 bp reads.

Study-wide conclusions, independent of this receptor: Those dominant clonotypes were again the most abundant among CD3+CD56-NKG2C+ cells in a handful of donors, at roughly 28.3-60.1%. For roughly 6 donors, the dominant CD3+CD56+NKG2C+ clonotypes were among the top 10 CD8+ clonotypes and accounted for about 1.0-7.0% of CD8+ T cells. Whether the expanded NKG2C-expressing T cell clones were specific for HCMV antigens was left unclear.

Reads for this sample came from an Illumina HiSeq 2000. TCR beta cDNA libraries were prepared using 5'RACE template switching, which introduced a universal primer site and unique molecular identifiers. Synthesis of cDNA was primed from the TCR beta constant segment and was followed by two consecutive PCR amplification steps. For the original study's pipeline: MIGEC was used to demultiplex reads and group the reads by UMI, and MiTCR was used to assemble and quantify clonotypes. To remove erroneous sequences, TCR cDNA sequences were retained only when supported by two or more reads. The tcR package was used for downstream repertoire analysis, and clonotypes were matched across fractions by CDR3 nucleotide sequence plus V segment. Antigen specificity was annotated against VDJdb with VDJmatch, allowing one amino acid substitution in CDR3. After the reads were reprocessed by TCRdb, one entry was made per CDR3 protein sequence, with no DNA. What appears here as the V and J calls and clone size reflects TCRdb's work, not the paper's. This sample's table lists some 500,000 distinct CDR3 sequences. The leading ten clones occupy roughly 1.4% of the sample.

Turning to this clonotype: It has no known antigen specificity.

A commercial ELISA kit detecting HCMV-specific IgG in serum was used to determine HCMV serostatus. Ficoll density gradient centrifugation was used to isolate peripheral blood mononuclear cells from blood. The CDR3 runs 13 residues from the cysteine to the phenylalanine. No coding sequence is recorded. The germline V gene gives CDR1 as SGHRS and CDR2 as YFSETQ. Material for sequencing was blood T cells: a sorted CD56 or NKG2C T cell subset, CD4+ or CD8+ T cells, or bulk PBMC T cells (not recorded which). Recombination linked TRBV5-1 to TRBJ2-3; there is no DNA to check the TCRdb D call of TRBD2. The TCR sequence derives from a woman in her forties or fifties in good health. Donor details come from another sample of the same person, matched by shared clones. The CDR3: CASNRGLEDTQYF.